The entry below gives a single T cell receptor beta chain sequence along with its context. The antigen is undetermined. The source of the sample is a study of graft-versus-host responses after intestinal transplantation. Only in-frame clones appear in the TCRdb table, and some are missing; sequencing was by immunoSEQ multiplex PCR. This table has about 17,000 clones, around 77% appearing once. The graft tissue was processed, and this released both intraepithelial and lamina propria lymphocytes. Whole-study results and caveats: The marrow of recipients harbored GvH clones, and ileum or blood showed some of them first.

Per germline, CDR1 LNHDA and CDR2 SQIVND (reference sequence). Trimming removed 8 bases at V and 3 bases at J, with 8 bases between. The CDR3 length is 12 residues. This receptor was obtained from a human patient who received an intestinal transplant, so some T cells may come from the graft donor. The material was ileum tissue, obtained roughly 460 days after intestinal transplant. V is TRBV19 and J is TRBJ1-5; D is uncertain. This CDR3 is CASVGTNQPQHF. CDR3 in DNA: TGTGCCAGTGTGGGAACCAATCAGCCCCAGCATTTT.